These 16 T cell receptor beta chains came from one sample sequenced in a study of T cell responses to AZD1222 COVID-19 vaccine. Profiled with immunoSEQ multiplex PCR; TCRdb holds only in-frame clones, not every one. The sample has over 130,000 clones, around 93% seen once. The sequences come from peripheral blood, collected 28 days after the second AZD1222 dose. These TCRs come from an adult who received the AZD1222 COVID-19 vaccine.

The rearrangement joins TRBV9 to TRBJ2-1; tentatively, D is TRBD1 or TRBD2 (5 bases each). From germline, CDR1 is SGDLS and CDR2 YYNGEE. The CDR3 loop spans 14 amino acids. V lost 6 bases to trimming and J lost 8 bases, with 18 bases between them. The CDR3 DNA sequence: TGTGCCAGCAAGGGGACCGATCGAATGGATGAGCAGTTCTTC. It is translated as CASKGTDRMDEQFF. The variable domain in full, completed from reference TRBV9 and TRBJ2-1, reads DSGVTQTPKHLITATGQRVTLRCSPRSGDLSVYWYQQSLDQGLQFLIQYYNGEERAKGNILERFSAQQFPDLHSELNLSSLELGDSALYFCASKGTDRMDEQFFGPGTRLTVL.

This chain joins TRBV20-1 and TRBJ1-2, with no clear D. With 1 base removed from V and 7 bases from J, the gap between germline ends came to 7 bases. Germline CDR1 reads DFQATT; CDR2 reads SNEGSKA (reference sequence). CDR3 length equals 11 residues. CDR3 nucleotides: TGCAGTGCTAGAGCAGGAATTGGCTACACCTTC. Protein sequence: CSARAGIGYTF.

The genes are TRBV4-1 and TRBJ1-6; D is unresolved. The V gene's germline CDR1 is MGHRA and CDR2 YSYEKL. With 1 base removed from V and 10 bases from J, the gap between germline ends came to 11 bases. The CDR3 sequence is 14 residues long. CDR3 bases: TGCGCCAGCAGCCAAGGCATTGGAGCCTCACCCCTCCACTTT. Residues: CASSQGIGASPLHF.

The CDR3 region is CASSRQSTGANEKLFF. The CDR3 DNA reads TGTGCCAGCAGCAGACAATCGACAGGGGCGAACGAAAAACTGTTTTTT. V usage is TRBV11-2 and J usage is TRBJ1-4, with 8 bases matching TRBD1. The J segment lost 8 bases and the V segment lost 5 bases, leaving 13 bases of the junction unmatched. The CDR3 is 16 residues long. The germline V gene has CDR1 SGHAT and CDR2 FQNNGV.

This chain links TRBV24-1 with TRBJ1-5, with D possibly TRBD1 on 6 matching bases. Trimming shortened V by 4 bases and J by 3 bases, and 9 bases separated the two germline ends. CDR1 and CDR2 from the germline V gene are KGHDR and SFDVKD. The CDR3 length is 14 residues. CDR3 nucleotides: TGTGCCACCAGTGACGGACAGACCAATCAGCCCCAGCATTTT. It yields the protein CATSDGQTNQPQHF.

The J gene is TRBJ1-2, the V gene TRBV18; D possibly corresponds to TRBD1 (5 bases). The V gene's germline CDR1 is KGHSH and CDR2 LQKENI. The ends were cut back, 5 bases at V and 8 bases at J, with 18 bases in the middle. The length of the CDR3 is 14 residues. CDR3 protein: CASSGRDGMNGYTF. CDR3 nucleotide sequence: TGTGCCAGCTCAGGCCGGGACGGTATGAACGGCTACACCTTC.

V is TRBV10-1 and J is TRBJ2-2, with D perhaps given as TRBD1 or TRBD2 (5 bases each). This CDR3 is built from 12 residues. From germline, CDR1 is WNHNN and CDR2 SYGVQD (reference sequence). V gave up 8 bases and J gave up 6 bases, with 10 bases separating them. The CDR3 protein is CASEGFAGELFF. The CDR3 bases are TGCGCCAGCGAGGGGTTTGCCGGGGAGCTGTTTTTT.

The chain recombines TRBV27 with TRBJ2-7; 14 nucleotides line up with TRBD2. Germline CDR1 is MNHEY and CDR2 is SMNVEV (reference sequence). Trimming removed 5 bases from V and 2 bases from J; junction bases left unmatched: 5. CDR3 length equals 16 residues. The CDR3 spells CASSRTSGRQAYEQYF. CDR3 DNA: TGTGCCAGCAGTAGGACTAGCGGGAGGCAGGCCTACGAGCAGTACTTC.

V usage is TRBV11-3 and J usage is TRBJ2-2, with a weak D call TRBD2 (5 bases). The V end lost 5 bases, the J end lost 3 bases, and 19 bases lay between the germline ends. The CDR3 is made up of 17 amino acids. Germline V lookup: CDR1 SGHNT, CDR2 YENEEA. The CDR3 DNA sequence: TGTGCCAGCAGCCCCTCGGATTTGCTGAGGGACACCGGGGAGCTGTTTTTT. As protein: CASSPSDLLRDTGELFF.

The chain is built from TRBV28 and TRBJ1-5; D is undetermined. This CDR3 has 14 amino acids. V lost 4 bases and J lost 11, with 18 bases in between. Germline assignment: CDR1 MDHEN and CDR2 SYDVKM. The CDR3 sequence: CASSSSLRAFAQHF. CDR3 nucleotides: TGTGCCAGCAGTTCATCATTGAGGGCTTTCGCCCAGCATTTT.

The V gene is TRBV24-1, the J gene TRBJ2-1, with TRBD2 matching 13 bases. With 3 bases clipped from V and 4 bases from J, the junction kept 5 bases outside the gene matches. Germline CDR1 and CDR2: KGHDR and SFDVKD. The CDR3 loop spans 17 amino acids. The CDR3 protein is CATSDTRTSGRYNEQFF. In DNA form, the CDR3 reads TGTGCCACCAGTGATACCAGGACTAGCGGGAGATACAATGAGCAGTTCTTC.

The chain has TRBV28 and TRBJ1-3; D uncertain. Germline values: CDR1 MDHEN, CDR2 SYDVKM. Trimming shortened V by 3 bases and J by 0 bases, and 6 bases separated the two germline ends. The length of the CDR3 is 14 residues. The DNA of the CDR3 is TGTGCCAGCAGTTTGTCTCGCTCTGGAAACACCATATATTTT. It specifies CASSLSRSGNTIYF.

The genes are TRBV6-6 and TRBJ2-3, with a tentative D call TRBD2 (6 bases). Trimming removed 4 bases from V and 2 bases from J, with 10 bases in between. The V gene's germline CDR1 is MNHNY and CDR2 SVGAGI (reference sequence). The CDR3 runs to 14 residues. CDR3 region: CASSLGLYTDTQYF. The CDR3 coding sequence is TGTGCCAGCAGTTTGGGACTTTACACAGATACGCAGTATTTT.

The chain links TRBV27 to TRBJ2-2; tentative D call: TRBD1 (6 bases). Per germline, CDR1 MNHEY and CDR2 SMNVEV (reference sequence). The CDR3 loop spans 14 amino acids. V dropped 6 bases and J dropped 4 bases, with 12 bases sitting between them. The CDR3 DNA follows: TGTGCCAGCAGGACCGACAGGCTCACCGGGGAGCTGTTTTTT. Translated, it gives CASRTDRLTGELFF.

J is TRBJ2-6 and V is TRBV2, with D possibly matching TRBD1 (5 bases). The germline V and J ends were trimmed by 4 bases and 2 bases, with 6 bases remaining between them. Germline-derived CDR1 and CDR2 are SNHLY and FYNNEI. The CDR3 covers 14 residues. The CDR3 DNA reads as TGTGCCAGCAGTGCAGGGCCTGGGGCCAACGTCCTGACTTTC. It encodes CASSAGPGANVLTF.

V is TRBV30 and J is TRBJ2-1; D not resolved. From germline, CDR1 is GTSNPN and CDR2 SVGIG (reference sequence). The length of the CDR3 is 12 residues. Trimming took off 2 bases at V and 15 bases at J, with 17 bases between the two ends. The CDR3 bases are TGTGCCTGGAGTAGCACAGTAATTAAGTGGTTCTTC. This codes for CAWSSTVIKWFF.